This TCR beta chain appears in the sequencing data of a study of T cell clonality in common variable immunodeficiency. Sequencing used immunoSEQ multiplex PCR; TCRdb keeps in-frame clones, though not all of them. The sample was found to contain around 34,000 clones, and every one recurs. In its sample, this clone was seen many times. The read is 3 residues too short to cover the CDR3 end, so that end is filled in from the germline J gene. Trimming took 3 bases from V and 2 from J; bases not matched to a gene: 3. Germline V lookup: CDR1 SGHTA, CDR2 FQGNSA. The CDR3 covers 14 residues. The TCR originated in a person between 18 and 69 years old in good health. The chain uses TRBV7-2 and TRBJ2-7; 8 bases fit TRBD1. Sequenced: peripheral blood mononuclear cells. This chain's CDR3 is CASSLDRATYEQYF. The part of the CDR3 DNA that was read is TGTGCCAGCAGCTTGGACAGGGCCACCTACGAG. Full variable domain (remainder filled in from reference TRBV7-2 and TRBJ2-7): GAGVSQSPSNKVTEKGKDVELRCDPISGHTALYWYRQSLGQGLEFLIYFQGNSAPDKSGLPSDRFSAERTGGSVSTLTIQRTQQEDSAVYLCASSLDRATYEQYFGPGTRLTVT.